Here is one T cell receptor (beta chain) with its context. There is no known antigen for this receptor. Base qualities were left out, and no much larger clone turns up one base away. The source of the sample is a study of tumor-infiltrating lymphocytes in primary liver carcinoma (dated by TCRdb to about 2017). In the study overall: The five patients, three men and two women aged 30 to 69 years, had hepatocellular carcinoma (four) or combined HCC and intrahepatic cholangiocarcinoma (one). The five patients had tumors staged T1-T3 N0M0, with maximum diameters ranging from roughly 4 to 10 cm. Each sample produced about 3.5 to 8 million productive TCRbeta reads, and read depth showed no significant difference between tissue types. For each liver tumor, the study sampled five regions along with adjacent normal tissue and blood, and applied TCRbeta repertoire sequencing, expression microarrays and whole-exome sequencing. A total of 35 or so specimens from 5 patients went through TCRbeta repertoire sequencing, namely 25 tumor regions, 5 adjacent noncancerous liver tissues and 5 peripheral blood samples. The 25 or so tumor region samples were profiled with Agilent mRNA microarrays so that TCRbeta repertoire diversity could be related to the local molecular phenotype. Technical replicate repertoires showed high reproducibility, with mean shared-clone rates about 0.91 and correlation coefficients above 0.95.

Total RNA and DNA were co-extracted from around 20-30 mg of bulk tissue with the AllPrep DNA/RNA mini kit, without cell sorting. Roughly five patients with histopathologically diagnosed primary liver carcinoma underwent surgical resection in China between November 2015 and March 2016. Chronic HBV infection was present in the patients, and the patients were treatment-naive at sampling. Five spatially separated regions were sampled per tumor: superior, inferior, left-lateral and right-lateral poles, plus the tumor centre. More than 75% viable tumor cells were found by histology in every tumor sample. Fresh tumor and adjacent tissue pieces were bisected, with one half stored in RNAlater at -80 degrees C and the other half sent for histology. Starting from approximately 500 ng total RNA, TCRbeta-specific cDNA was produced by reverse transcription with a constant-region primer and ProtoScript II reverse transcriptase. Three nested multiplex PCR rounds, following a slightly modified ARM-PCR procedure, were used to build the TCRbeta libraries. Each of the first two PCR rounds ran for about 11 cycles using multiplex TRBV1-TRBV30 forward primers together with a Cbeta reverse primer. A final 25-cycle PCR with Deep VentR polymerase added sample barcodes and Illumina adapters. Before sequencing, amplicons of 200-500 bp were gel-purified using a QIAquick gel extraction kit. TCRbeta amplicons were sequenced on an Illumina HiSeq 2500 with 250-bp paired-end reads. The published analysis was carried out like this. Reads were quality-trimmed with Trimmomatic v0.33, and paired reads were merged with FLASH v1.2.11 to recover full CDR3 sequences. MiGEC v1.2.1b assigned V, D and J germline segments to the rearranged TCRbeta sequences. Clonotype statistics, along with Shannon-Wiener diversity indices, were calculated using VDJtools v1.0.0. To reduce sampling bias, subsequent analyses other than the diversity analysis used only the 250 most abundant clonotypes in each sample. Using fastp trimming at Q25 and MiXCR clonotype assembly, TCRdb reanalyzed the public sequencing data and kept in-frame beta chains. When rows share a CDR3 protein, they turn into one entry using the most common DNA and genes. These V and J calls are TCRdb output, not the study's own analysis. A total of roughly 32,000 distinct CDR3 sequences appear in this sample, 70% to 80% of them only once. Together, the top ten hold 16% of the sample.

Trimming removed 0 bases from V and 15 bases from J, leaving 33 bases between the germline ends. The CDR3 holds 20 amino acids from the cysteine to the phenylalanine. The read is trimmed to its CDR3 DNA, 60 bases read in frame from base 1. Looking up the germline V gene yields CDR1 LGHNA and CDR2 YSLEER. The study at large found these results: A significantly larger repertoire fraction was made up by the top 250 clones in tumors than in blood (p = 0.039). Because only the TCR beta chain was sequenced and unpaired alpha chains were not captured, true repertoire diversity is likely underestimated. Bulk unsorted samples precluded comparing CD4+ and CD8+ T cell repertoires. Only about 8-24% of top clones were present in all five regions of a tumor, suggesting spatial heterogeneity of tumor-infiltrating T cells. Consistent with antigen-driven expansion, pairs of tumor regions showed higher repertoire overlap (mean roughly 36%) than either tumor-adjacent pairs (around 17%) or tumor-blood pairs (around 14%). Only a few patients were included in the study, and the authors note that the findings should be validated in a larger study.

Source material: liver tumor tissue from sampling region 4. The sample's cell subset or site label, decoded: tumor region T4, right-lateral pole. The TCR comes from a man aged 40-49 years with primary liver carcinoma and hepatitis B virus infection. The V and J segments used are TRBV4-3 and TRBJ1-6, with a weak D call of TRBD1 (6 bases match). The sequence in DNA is TGCGCCAGCAGCCAAGAACTCCAAGGGCAGGGGTCGTCCTATAATTCATTCCTCCACTTT. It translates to CASSQELQGQGSSYNSFLHF.